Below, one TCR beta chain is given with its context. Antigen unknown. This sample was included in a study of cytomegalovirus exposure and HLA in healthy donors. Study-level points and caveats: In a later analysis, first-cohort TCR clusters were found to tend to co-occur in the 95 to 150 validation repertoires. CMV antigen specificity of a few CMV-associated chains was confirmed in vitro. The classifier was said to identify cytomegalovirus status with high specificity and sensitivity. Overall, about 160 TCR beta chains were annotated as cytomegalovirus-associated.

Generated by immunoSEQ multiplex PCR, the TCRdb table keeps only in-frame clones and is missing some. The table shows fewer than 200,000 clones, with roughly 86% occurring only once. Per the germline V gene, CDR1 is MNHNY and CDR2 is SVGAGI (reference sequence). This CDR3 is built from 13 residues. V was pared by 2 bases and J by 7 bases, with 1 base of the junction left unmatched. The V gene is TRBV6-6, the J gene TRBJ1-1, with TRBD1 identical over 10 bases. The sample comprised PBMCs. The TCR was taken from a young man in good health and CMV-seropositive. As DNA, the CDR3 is TGTGCCAGCAGTTACGGACAGGGGGGTGAAGCTTTCTTT. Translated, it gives CASSYGQGGEAFF.